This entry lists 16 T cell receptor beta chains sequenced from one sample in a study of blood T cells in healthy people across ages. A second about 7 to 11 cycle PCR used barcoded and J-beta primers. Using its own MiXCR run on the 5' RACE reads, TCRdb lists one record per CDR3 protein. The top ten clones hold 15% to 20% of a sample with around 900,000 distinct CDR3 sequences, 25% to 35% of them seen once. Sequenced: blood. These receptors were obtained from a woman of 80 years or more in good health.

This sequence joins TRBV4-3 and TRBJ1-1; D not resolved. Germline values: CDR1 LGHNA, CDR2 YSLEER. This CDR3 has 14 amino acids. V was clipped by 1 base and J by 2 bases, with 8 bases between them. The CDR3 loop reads CASSQGVANTEAFF. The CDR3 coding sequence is TGCGCCAGCAGCCAAGGGGTCGCTAACACTGAAGCTTTCTTT.

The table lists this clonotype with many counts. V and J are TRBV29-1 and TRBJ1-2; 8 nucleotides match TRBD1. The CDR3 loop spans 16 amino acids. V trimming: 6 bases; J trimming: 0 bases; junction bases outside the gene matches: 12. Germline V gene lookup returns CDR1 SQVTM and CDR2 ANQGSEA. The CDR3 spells CSVARDRSQANYGYTF. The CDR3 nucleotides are TGCAGCGTGGCCCGGGACAGGTCCCAGGCTAACTATGGCTACACCTTC. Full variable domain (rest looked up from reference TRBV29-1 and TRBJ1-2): SAVISQKPSRDICQRGTSLTIQCQVDSQVTMMFWYRQQPGQSLTLIATANQGSEATYESGFVIDKFPISRPNLTFSTLTVSNMSPEDSSIYLCSVARDRSQANYGYTFGSGTRLTVV.

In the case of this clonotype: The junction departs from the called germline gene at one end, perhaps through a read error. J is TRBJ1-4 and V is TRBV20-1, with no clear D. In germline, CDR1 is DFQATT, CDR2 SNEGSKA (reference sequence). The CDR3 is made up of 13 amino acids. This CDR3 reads CSARTAENEELFF. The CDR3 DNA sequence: TGCAGTGCTAGAACAGCCGAAAATGAAGAACTGTTTTTT.

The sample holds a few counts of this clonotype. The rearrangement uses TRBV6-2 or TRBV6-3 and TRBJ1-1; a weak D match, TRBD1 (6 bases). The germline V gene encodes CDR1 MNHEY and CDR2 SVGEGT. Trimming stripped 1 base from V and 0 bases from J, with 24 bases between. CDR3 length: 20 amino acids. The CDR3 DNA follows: TGTGCCAGCAGTTACTGGGCAGGGGCTACAAAAAGCCAGATGAACACTGAAGCTTTCTTT. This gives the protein CASSYWAGATKSQMNTEAFF.

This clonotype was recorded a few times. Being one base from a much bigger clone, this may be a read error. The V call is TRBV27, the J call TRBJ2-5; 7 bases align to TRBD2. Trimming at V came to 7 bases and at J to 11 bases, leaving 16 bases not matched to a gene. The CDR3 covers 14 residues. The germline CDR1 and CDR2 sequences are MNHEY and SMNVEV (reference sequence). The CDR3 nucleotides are TGTGCCAGCACGATGACAGCGGGGAATTCGGAGCAGTACTTC. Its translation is CASTMTAGNSEQYF.

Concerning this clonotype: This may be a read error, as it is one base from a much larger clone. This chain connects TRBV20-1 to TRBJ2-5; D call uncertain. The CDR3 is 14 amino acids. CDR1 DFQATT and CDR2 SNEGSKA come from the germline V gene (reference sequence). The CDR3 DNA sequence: TGCAGTGCTAGGGCCCGCAGGTACCAAGAGACCCGGTACTTC. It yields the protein CSARARRYQETRYF.

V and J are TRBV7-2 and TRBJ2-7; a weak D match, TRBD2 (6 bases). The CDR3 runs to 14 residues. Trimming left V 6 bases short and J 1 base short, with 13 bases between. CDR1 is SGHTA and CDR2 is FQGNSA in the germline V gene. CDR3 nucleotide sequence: TGTGCCAGCAGAAGCGGGCCCTCGTCCTACGAGCAGTACTTC. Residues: CASRSGPSSYEQYF.

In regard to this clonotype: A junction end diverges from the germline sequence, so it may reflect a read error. CDR3 residues: CASRYSGATNTGELFF. CDR3 DNA sequence: TGTGCCAGCAGGTACTCCGGGGCTACGAACACCGGGGAGCTGTTTTTT. The V and J genes are TRBV6-5 and TRBJ2-2; either TRBD1 or TRBD2 may supply D (5 bases each). Germline V gene data show CDR1 as MNHEY and CDR2 as SVGAGI. The CDR3 is 16 residues long.

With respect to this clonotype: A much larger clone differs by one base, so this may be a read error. CDR3 DNA sequence: TGTGCCAGCGGATTTCGGTACAGCTCCTACGAGCAGTACTTC. Its protein product is CASGFRYSSYEQYF. This chain links TRBV21-1 with TRBJ2-7. TRBV21-1 is a listed pseudogene. CDR3 length: 14 residues.

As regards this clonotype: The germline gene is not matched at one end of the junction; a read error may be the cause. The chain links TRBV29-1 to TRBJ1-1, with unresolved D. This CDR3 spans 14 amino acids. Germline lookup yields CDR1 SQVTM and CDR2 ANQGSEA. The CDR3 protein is CGVEVVGPNTEAFF. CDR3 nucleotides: TGCGGCGTTGAAGTGGTAGGGCCGAACACTGAAGCTTTCTTT.

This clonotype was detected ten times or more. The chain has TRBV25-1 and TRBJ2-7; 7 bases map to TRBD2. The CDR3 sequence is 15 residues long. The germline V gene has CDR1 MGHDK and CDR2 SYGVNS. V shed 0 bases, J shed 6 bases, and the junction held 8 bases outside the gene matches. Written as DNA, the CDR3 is TGTGCCAGCAGTGAATATGGTAAAGGGGAGGGCGAGCAGTACTTC. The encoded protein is CASSEYGKGEGEQYF.

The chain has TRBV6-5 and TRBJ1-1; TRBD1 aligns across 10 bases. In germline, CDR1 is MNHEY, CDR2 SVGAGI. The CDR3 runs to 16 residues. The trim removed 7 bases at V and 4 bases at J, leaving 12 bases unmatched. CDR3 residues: CASTPSQGQGLTEAFF. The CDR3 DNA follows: TGTGCCAGCACCCCCTCTCAGGGACAGGGGCTCACTGAAGCTTTCTTT.

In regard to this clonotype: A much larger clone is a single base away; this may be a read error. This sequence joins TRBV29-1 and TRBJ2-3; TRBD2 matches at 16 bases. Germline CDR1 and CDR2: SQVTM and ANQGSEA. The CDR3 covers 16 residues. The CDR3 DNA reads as TGCAGCGTTGGGGGACTAGCGGGGGGGCCTACAGATATGCAGTATTTT. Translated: CSVGGLAGGPTDMQYF.

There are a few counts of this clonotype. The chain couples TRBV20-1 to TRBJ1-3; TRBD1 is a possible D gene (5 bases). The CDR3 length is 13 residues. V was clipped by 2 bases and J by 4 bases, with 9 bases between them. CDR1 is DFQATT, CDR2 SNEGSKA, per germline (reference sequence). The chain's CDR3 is CSARSQGGNTIYF. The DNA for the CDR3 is TGCAGTGCTAGATCCCAGGGAGGAAACACCATATATTTT.

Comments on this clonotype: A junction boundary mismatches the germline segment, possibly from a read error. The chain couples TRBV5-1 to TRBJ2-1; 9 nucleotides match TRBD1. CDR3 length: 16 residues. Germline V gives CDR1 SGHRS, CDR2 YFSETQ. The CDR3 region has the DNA TGCGCCGGCAGCACCGGACAGGGGCCCGGACGAAATGAGCAGTTCTTC. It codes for CAGSTGQGPGRNEQFF.

The CDR3 nucleotides are TGTGCCAGCAGTTACCGACTAGCGGGGGTACGAACAGATACGCAGTATTTT. This codes for CASSYRLAGVRTDTQYF. The rearrangement uses TRBV12-3 or TRBV12-4 and TRBJ2-3, with 12 bases identical to TRBD2. The CDR3 loop spans 17 amino acids. Trimming cost V 4 bases and J 3 bases; bases outside gene matches: 8.